This TCR beta chain was observed in a study of shared clonotypes between healthy human individuals. V was clipped by 4 bases and J by 4 bases, with 9 bases between them. CDR3 length: 12 residues. CDR1 and CDR2 from the germline V gene are SGHKS and YYEKEE (reference sequence). Spread over ten immunoSEQ deep assay plates, unsorted PBMC DNA underwent sequencing. Per the study methods: As immunoSEQ supplied junction-only sequences (without quality scores), filtering differed. The repertoire was sequenced with immunoSEQ multiplex PCR; TCRdb's copy has only in-frame clones and lacks some. V and J calls and clone size are those listed in that table; D and trimming were worked out from the DNA. Here the sample spans approximately 480,000 clones, around 79% being singletons.

The clonotype comes from a woman aged 40 to 49 in good health. Some clones in this sample may be carry-over from other donors' samples. The chain carries TRBV5-5 and TRBJ2-7; D is unclear. Sample: PBMCs. The CDR3 reads CASSPPGYEQYF. The CDR3 DNA reads as TGTGCCAGCAGCCCTCCAGGTTACGAGCAGTACTTC.